This T cell receptor beta chain was obtained from a study of blood T cell repertoires in COVID-19. Study background: Samples of COVID-19 (acute and convalescent) were obtained from the United States, Italy and Spain.

Trimming at V came to 6 bases and at J to 7 bases, leaving 7 bases not matched to a gene. The germline gives CDR1 SNHLY, CDR2 FYNNEI. CDR3 length equals 15 residues. Sequencing used immunoSEQ multiplex PCR; TCRdb keeps in-frame clones, though not all of them. The profile covers 100,000 to 120,000 clones, with approximately 80% appearing a single time and approximately 17% taken by the ten largest. The specimen sequenced was peripheral blood. The sequence was obtained from a woman aged 60-75 years with acute or convalescent COVID-19. The chain has TRBV2 and TRBJ1-6, with 9 bases identical to TRBD1. The CDR3 DNA reads as TGTGCCAGCAGGCCGGGACAGGGAAGCAATTCACCCCTCCACTTT. Amino acid sequence: CASRPGQGSNSPLHF.